The 4 T cell receptor beta chains presented below share a single source sample, sequenced in a study of blood T cell repertoires in COVID-19 (dated by TCRdb to between 2020 and 2021). Library preparation employed the immunoSEQ multiplex PCR assay. TCRdb retrieved this table from immuneACCESS and kept in-frame rearrangements only. Not all clones are present; in checked studies, unresolved V genes account for under half, and no reason is known for the remainder. In this sample the table shows roughly 180,000 clones, 86% of which occur a single time. Over 7.5% of the sample is held by the ten biggest clonotypes. Specimen: PBMCs or T cells enriched from blood (not recorded which). These TCRs come from a woman aged 25 to 39 who had recovered from COVID-19.

V usage is TRBV7-6 and J usage is TRBJ2-7, with 8 positions matching TRBD2. This CDR3 contains 14 residues. The junction had 6 bases not matched to a gene; V was cut back by 5 bases and J by 3 bases. Germline assignment: CDR1 SGHVS and CDR2 FNYEAQ. CDR3 region: CASSLPGTSYEQYF. CDR3 sequence (DNA): TGTGCCAGCAGCCTACCCGGGACTAGCTACGAGCAGTACTTC.

CDR3 loop: CASSFPPRGEPYEQYF. Written as DNA, the CDR3 is TGTGCCAGCAGCTTTCCCCCCCGCGGGGAGCCCTACGAGCAGTACTTC. The chain has TRBV11-2 and TRBJ2-7, with TRBD2 as a possible D gene (6 bases). The V end lost 3 bases, the J end lost 2 bases, and 17 bases lay between the germline ends. Germline values: CDR1 SGHAT, CDR2 FQNNGV. This CDR3 region has 16 residues. Supplemented by reference TRBV11-2 and TRBJ2-7, the full variable domain reads EAGVAQSPRYKIIEKRQSVAFWCNPISGHATLYWYQQILGQGPKLLIQFQNNGVVDDSQLPKDRFSAERLKGVDSTLKIQPAKLEDSAVYLCASSFPPRGEPYEQYFGPGTRLTVT.

This clone was detected a few times. The V gene is TRBV30, the J gene TRBJ1-1; 8 bases match TRBD1. Per the germline V gene, CDR1 is GTSNPN and CDR2 is SVGIG (reference sequence). With 4 bases clipped from V and 4 bases from J, the junction kept 5 bases outside the gene matches. The CDR3 contains 13 residues. CDR3 nucleotide sequence: TGTGCCTGGAACAGGGGGTCGGGCACTGAAGCTTTCTTT. This codes for CAWNRGSGTEAFF.

The chain uses TRBV6-6 and TRBJ2-1, with TRBD1 matching over 9 bases. Germline CDR1 MNHNY, CDR2 SVGAGI (reference sequence). This CDR3 is 15 amino acids long. V gave up 2 bases and J gave up 8 bases; unmatched junction bases: 7. The CDR3 here is CASSYVGQGPHEQFF. The CDR3, as DNA: TGTGCCAGCAGTTACGTGGGACAGGGTCCCCATGAGCAGTTCTTC.